Shown below are 17 T cell receptor beta chains from a single sample sequenced in a study of blood T cell repertoires in COVID-19. Sequencing was performed with immunoSEQ multiplex PCR; in TCRdb, only in-frame clones are kept and a portion is missing. This sample has 45,000 to 60,000 clones; around four fifths occur once, and the top ten carry approximately 14%. Source material: peripheral blood. Receptors originate from a human donor with acute or convalescent COVID-19. The donor label of this sample is uncertain.

The chain carries TRBV3-1 (or the pseudogene TRBV3-2) and TRBJ1-1; D is possibly TRBD1 (5 bases). Germline CDR1 LGHDT, CDR2 YNNKEL (reference sequence). The CDR3 has 14 residues. V lost 4 bases to trimming and J lost 3 bases, with 12 bases between them. DNA for the CDR3: TGTGCCAGCAGCCTGGCAGACAGTTACACTGAAGCTTTCTTT. Residues: CASSLADSYTEAFF.

This chain uses TRBV6-5 with TRBJ1-1; D remains ambiguous. The germline CDR1 and CDR2 sequences are MNHEY and SVGAGI. This CDR3 region has 14 residues. Trimming stripped 0 bases from V and 2 bases from J, with 7 bases between. CDR3 in DNA: TGTGCCAGCAGTTACTCGAGCCTAAACACTGAAGCTTTCTTT. Translated, it gives CASSYSSLNTEAFF.

The chain joins TRBV28 to TRBJ2-6, with TRBD1 matching over 8 bases. Looked up from germline, CDR1 is MDHEN and CDR2 is SYDVKM. V gave up 2 bases and J gave up 4 bases; unmatched junction bases: 7. This CDR3 has 17 amino acids. The DNA for the CDR3 is TGTGCCAGCAGTTTACTACAGGGGGGTGCGGGGGCCAACGTCCTGACTTTC. Encoded protein: CASSLLQGGAGANVLTF.

V and J are TRBV19 and TRBJ2-2; 8 nucleotides align to TRBD2. The CDR3 spans 17 residues. V shed 2 bases, J shed 0 bases, and the junction held 5 bases outside the gene matches. Germline assignment: CDR1 LNHDA and CDR2 SQIVND (reference sequence). The CDR3 region has the DNA TGTGCCAGTAGTATAATTGCGGGGGGTCCGAACACCGGGGAGCTGTTTTTT. It translates to CASSIIAGGPNTGELFF.

The gene calls are TRBV7-8 and TRBJ1-3; possibly TRBD1 for D (6 bases). The CDR3 has 15 residues. V dropped 6 bases and J dropped 2 bases, with 14 bases sitting between them. CDR1 SGHVS and CDR2 FQNEAQ come from the germline V gene. CDR3 loop: CASRVNGGPGNTIYF. The CDR3 DNA reads TGTGCCAGCAGGGTGAATGGGGGCCCTGGAAACACCATATATTTT. Drawing the rest from reference TRBV7-8 and TRBJ1-3, the complete variable domain is GAGVSQSPRYKVAKRGQDVALRCDPISGHVSLFWYQQALGQGPEFLTYFQNEAQLDKSGLPSDRFFAERPEGSVSTLKIQRTQQEDSAVYLCASRVNGGPGNTIYFGEGSWLTVV.

The chain links TRBV30 to TRBJ1-2, with D unclear. There are 14 residues in the CDR3. Germline-derived CDR1 and CDR2 are GTSNPN and SVGIG (reference sequence). V was cut by 5 bases and J by 8 bases, with 21 bases left in between. The CDR3 loop is CAWGAFVQASGYTF. The CDR3 nucleotides read TGTGCCTGGGGCGCATTTGTCCAGGCAAGCGGCTACACCTTC. Full variable domain (outside the CDR3, taken from reference TRBV30 and TRBJ1-2): SQTIHQWPATLVQPVGSPLSLECTVEGTSNPNLYWYRQAAGRGLQLLFYSVGIGQISSEVPQNLSASRPQDRQFILSSKKLLLSDSGFYLCAWGAFVQASGYTFGSGTRLTVV.

This chain connects TRBV30 to TRBJ2-7, with 9 bases aligning to TRBD1. Per germline, CDR1 GTSNPN and CDR2 SVGIG (reference sequence). The J segment lost 3 bases and the V segment lost 2 bases, leaving 5 bases of the junction unmatched. The CDR3 extends over 14 amino acids. The CDR3 DNA reads as TGTGCCTGGAGTAGGGGGACAGGGCGCTACGAGCAGTACTTC. Its protein is CAWSRGTGRYEQYF.

The chain couples TRBV2 to TRBJ1-1, with 8 bases fitting TRBD1. V shed 9 bases and J 3 bases; nucleotides not matched to a gene: 3. CDR1 and CDR2 (germline): SNHLY, FYNNEI. CDR3 size: 12 residues. In nucleotides, the CDR3 is TGTGCCAGAACAGGGGGAGACACTGAAGCTTTCTTT. This sequence encodes CARTGGDTEAFF.

The chain uses TRBV2 and TRBJ1-1; 9 bases agree with TRBD1. Unmatched junction bases numbered 14, after V lost 7 bases and J lost 5 bases. CDR1 is SNHLY, CDR2 FYNNEI, per germline. The CDR3 covers 16 residues. For the CDR3, the DNA is TGTGCCAGCAAATACGCCCCTACAGGGGGCGGTACTGAAGCTTTCTTT. It is translated as CASKYAPTGGGTEAFF.

This CDR3 is CASGLVLAVGSDQPQHF. The CDR3 nucleotides are TGTGCTAGTGGTTTGGTACTCGCGGTTGGTTCAGATCAGCCCCAGCATTTT. The J gene is TRBJ1-5, the V gene TRBV12-5, with D hard to call. Germline CDR1 reads LGHNT; CDR2 reads FRNRAP. The CDR3 has 17 residues. Trimming pared 0 bases from V and 5 bases from J, leaving 17 bases between.

The V gene is TRBV6-6, the J gene TRBJ1-2, with 9 bases lining up with TRBD1. Germline loops: CDR1 MNHNY, CDR2 SVGAGI (reference sequence). The CDR3 spans 14 residues. V dropped 5 bases and J dropped 6; count of bases not matched to a gene: 7. DNA for the CDR3: TGTGCCAGCAGTGCCGGGACAGGGAAGAATGGCTACACCTTC. Translating gives CASSAGTGKNGYTF.

The rearrangement joins TRBV3-1 (or the pseudogene TRBV3-2) to TRBJ2-5; 7 positions agree with TRBD1. CDR1 and CDR2 (germline): LGHDT, YNNKEL (reference sequence). The length of the CDR3 is 13 residues. The trim removed 6 bases at V and 3 bases at J, leaving 4 bases unmatched. The CDR3 DNA sequence: TGTGCCAGCAGGGCACAGGGGAAAGAGACCCAGTACTTC. As protein: CASRAQGKETQYF.

J is TRBJ2-7 and V is TRBV5-6; D ambiguous. The CDR3 sequence is 15 residues long. V lost 4 bases and J lost 1, with 15 bases in between. Per the germline V gene, CDR1 is SGHDT and CDR2 is YYEEEE. In nucleotides, the CDR3 is TGTGCCAGCAGCCGCCCCCTCCAGGTGTCCTACGAGCAGTACTTC. Its protein product is CASSRPLQVSYEQYF.

The CDR3 DNA sequence: TGCAGCGTTGAGGGGCAGGGTCTTGGAAACACCATATATTTT. It translates to CSVEGQGLGNTIYF. The chain carries TRBV29-1 and TRBJ1-3, with D possibly being TRBD1 (5 bases). The CDR3 covers 14 residues. Germline CDR1 and CDR2: SQVTM and ANQGSEA. V gave up 3 bases and J gave up 3 bases, with 12 bases separating them.

By share, this clone ranks as medium-sized. V usage is TRBV19 and J usage is TRBJ1-2, with no clear D. V gave up 5 bases and J gave up 4 bases, with 14 bases separating them. Per germline, CDR1 LNHDA and CDR2 SQIVND (reference sequence). CDR3 length equals 14 residues. The DNA of the CDR3 is TGTGCCAGTAGTTCCCGGGGAAGCCCCTATGGCTACACCTTC. It is translated as CASSSRGSPYGYTF. The full variable domain, rest sourced from reference TRBV19 and TRBJ1-2, is DGGITQSPKYLFRKEGQNVTLSCEQNLNHDAMYWYRQDPGQGLRLIYYSQIVNDFQKGDIAEGYSVSREKKESFPLTVTSAQKNPTAFYLCASSSRGSPYGYTFGSGTRLTVV.

The gene calls are TRBV9 and TRBJ2-7, with D possibly TRBD2 on 5 matching bases. The CDR3 sequence is 16 residues long. V shed 4 bases and J shed 3 bases, with 20 bases lying between them. Germline-derived CDR1 and CDR2 are SGDLS and YYNGEE. The CDR3 DNA sequence: TGTGCCAGCAGCCCGGATGGAGGAGCGGCACTCTACGAGCAGTACTTC. This codes for CASSPDGGAALYEQYF.

The rearrangement links TRBV4-1 to TRBJ1-1, with D tentatively TRBD1 (6 bases). Trimming took off 4 bases at V and 1 base at J, with 16 bases between the two ends. Germline V lookup: CDR1 MGHRA, CDR2 YSYEKL. The CDR3 spans 16 residues. Here the CDR3 reads CASSPKNDRKNTEAFF. For the CDR3, the DNA is TGCGCCAGCAGCCCGAAAAACGACAGGAAGAACACTGAAGCTTTCTTT.